These 15 T cell receptor beta chains came from one sample sequenced in a study of blood T cell repertoires in COVID-19. TCRdb's copy holds only in-frame clones and misses some; the assay was immunoSEQ multiplex PCR. The sample has about 100,000 clones; approximately 80% are singletons. What was sequenced was peripheral blood. The source of these receptors is a woman in her seventies with acute or convalescent COVID-19.

The chain's CDR3 is CASTGGPYNSPLHF. The DNA for the CDR3 is TGTGCCAGCACAGGGGGGCCGTATAATTCACCCCTCCACTTT. The chain combines TRBV19 with TRBJ1-6; 8 bases agree with TRBD1. The CDR3 totals 14 residues. The germline V gene encodes CDR1 LNHDA and CDR2 SQIVND (reference sequence). Trimming at V came to 9 bases and at J to 4 bases, leaving 5 bases not matched to a gene. The entire variable domain, with the rest obtained from reference TRBV19 and TRBJ1-6, is as follows: DGGITQSPKYLFRKEGQNVTLSCEQNLNHDAMYWYRQDPGQGLRLIYYSQIVNDFQKGDIAEGYSVSREKKESFPLTVTSAQKNPTAFYLCASTGGPYNSPLHFGNGTRLTVT.

This chain links TRBV4-2 with TRBJ1-4; D is unclear. Germline loops: CDR1 LGHNA, CDR2 YNFKEQ. V was pared by 0 bases and J by 5 bases, with 10 bases between. This CDR3 is 15 amino acids long. CDR3 DNA sequence: TGTGCCAGCAGCCAAGATATCTGGGAGAATGAAAAACTGTTTTTT. Amino acid sequence: CASSQDIWENEKLFF.

This chain links TRBV14 with TRBJ2-1, with a tentative D call TRBD2 (6 bases). The V gene's germline CDR1 is SGHDN and CDR2 FVKESK. The CDR3 has 12 residues. V lost 0 bases and J lost 13, with 10 bases in between. CDR3 coding DNA: TGTGCCAGCAGCCAAGATCCGCGGGGCCAGTTCTTC. It yields the protein CASSQDPRGQFF.

This clone was seen a single time. The chain carries TRBV3-1 (or the pseudogene TRBV3-2) and TRBJ1-1, with 7 nucleotides matching TRBD1. Trimming took 5 bases from V and 4 from J; bases not matched to a gene: 4. Germline CDR1 and CDR2: LGHDT and YNNKEL (reference sequence). The CDR3 runs to 13 residues. CDR3 amino acids: CASSSTGATEAFF. CDR3 coding DNA: TGTGCCAGCAGCTCAACAGGGGCCACTGAAGCTTTCTTT.

This clone is a singleton in its sample. This chain joins TRBV5-4 and TRBJ1-4; D may be TRBD1 (5 bases). Germline CDR1 is SGHNT and CDR2 is YYREEE (reference sequence). Deletions cut 0 bases from V and 6 bases from J, with 6 bases between. CDR3 length equals 13 residues. Here the CDR3 DNA reads TGTGCCAGCAGCTTGGGGGGGGATGAAAAACTGTTTTTT. It translates to CASSLGGDEKLFF. Supplemented by reference TRBV5-4 and TRBJ1-4, the full variable domain reads ETGVTQSPTHLIKTRGQQVTLRCSSQSGHNTVSWYQQALGQGPQFIFQYYREEENGRGNFPPRFSGLQFPNYSSELNVNALELDDSALYLCASSLGGDEKLFFGSGTQLSVL.

Here the CDR3 DNA reads TGTGCCAATTCCCAGAGAGGAATTGGTGGCTACACCTTC. Translation: CANSQRGIGGYTF. The rearrangement links TRBV5-4 to TRBJ1-2; D is ambiguous. The CDR3 runs 13 residues. The germline V gene encodes CDR1 SGHNT and CDR2 YYREEE (reference sequence). V was shortened by 9 bases and J by 7 bases, with 19 bases between the two germline ends.

The chain links TRBV7-2 to TRBJ1-3; D is possibly TRBD1 (5 bases). The CDR3 consists of 15 residues. Per the germline V gene, CDR1 is SGHTA and CDR2 is FQGNSA. V was shortened by 5 bases and J by 4 bases, with 15 bases between the two germline ends. CDR3 sequence reads: CASSLILGAGNTIYF. CDR3 nucleotides: TGTGCCAGCAGCCTAATTCTAGGGGCCGGAAACACCATATATTTT.

This chain links TRBV28 with TRBJ1-2, with 7 bases matching TRBD1. Germline trimming cut 5 bases from V and 3 bases from J; bases unmatched to any gene: 9. This CDR3 is built from 15 residues. Per the germline V gene, CDR1 is MDHEN and CDR2 is SYDVKM. The CDR3 DNA follows: TGTGCCAGCAGTGTACCACAGGGGACCTACTATGGCTACACCTTC. Translation gives CASSVPQGTYYGYTF.

This chain joins TRBV10-3 and TRBJ1-2; D perhaps matches TRBD1 (6 bases). CDR1 is ENHRY, CDR2 SYGVKD, per germline. This CDR3 is built from 14 residues. V was cut by 4 bases and J by 4 bases, with 13 bases left in between. CDR3: CAISVGQSGYGYTF. The CDR3, as DNA: TGTGCCATCAGTGTCGGACAGTCCGGCTATGGCTACACCTTC.

This clone has just one count. V and J are TRBV7-3 and TRBJ1-1; no clear D gene. The CDR3 covers 14 residues. CDR1 and CDR2 (germline): SGHTA, FQGTGA. Trimming removed 4 bases at V and 0 bases at J, with 9 bases between. The chain's CDR3 is CASSSLGVNTEAFF. CDR3 nucleotide sequence: TGTGCCAGCAGCTCCCTCGGAGTGAACACTGAAGCTTTCTTT.

This clone was observed many times. The rearrangement joins TRBV2 to TRBJ1-2; 7 nucleotides agree with TRBD1. The CDR3 extends over 12 amino acids. V was clipped by 9 bases and J by 2 bases; unmatched bases: 3. CDR1 and CDR2 (germline): SNHLY, FYNNEI. The CDR3: CASGQENYGYTF. The CDR3 DNA follows: TGTGCCAGTGGACAGGAAAACTATGGCTACACCTTC.

The rearrangement joins TRBV5-4 to TRBJ2-5; 8 bases line up with TRBD1. The CDR3 totals 16 residues. The germline CDR1 and CDR2 sequences are SGHNT and YYREEE (reference sequence). After removal of 9 bases from V and 4 bases from J, the junction contained 17 bases not matched to a gene. CDR3 loop: CAIQAPGGRNRETQYF. The CDR3, as DNA: TGTGCCATCCAGGCCCCAGGGGGCAGGAATCGAGAGACCCAGTACTTC.

This chain uses TRBV6-1 with TRBJ1-4; the D is unclear. The germline gives CDR1 MNHNS, CDR2 SASEGT. The CDR3 extends over 15 amino acids. V lost 1 base, J lost 5 bases, and 11 bases lay in between. CDR3 sequence reads: CASSEGRGDNEKLFF. The CDR3 DNA reads TGTGCCAGCAGTGAAGGACGAGGCGACAATGAAAAACTGTTTTTT.

This chain connects TRBV5-5 to TRBJ2-3; TRBD2 is a possible D gene (6 bases). Germline V lookup: CDR1 SGHKS, CDR2 YYEKEE (reference sequence). V lost 4 bases to trimming and J lost 4 bases, with 16 bases between them. There are 15 residues in the CDR3. CDR3 residues: CASSRAIGGADTQYF. Here the CDR3 DNA reads TGTGCCAGCAGCCGGGCGATTGGCGGGGCAGATACGCAGTATTTT.

This chain joins TRBV2 and TRBJ2-7, with D perhaps matching TRBD1 (5 bases). Per germline, CDR1 SNHLY and CDR2 FYNNEI. The CDR3 has 11 amino acids. The CDR3 protein is CASSERQGWDV. The CDR3 bases are TGTGCCAGCAGTGAAAGGCAGGGTTGGGACGTC.